This T cell receptor (beta chain) was identified during a study of T cell repertoires in cytomegalovirus infection. Whole-study context: Signatures in public TCR beta sequences pointed to both CMV infection and matching HLA type.

Study outcomes and limitations: HLA-C-restricted CMV-specific TCR beta clonotypes prevailed in the ex vivo response. The cumulative frequency of public TCR beta families identified carriers of CMV plus the relevant HLA.

Concerning this clonotype: Its target is not known.

The CDR3 is 14 amino acids. V was shortened by 6 bases and J by 1 base, with 12 bases between the two germline ends. Germline lookup yields CDR1 SNHLY and CDR2 FYNNEI. MiXCR, run by TCRdb on the reads, gives a single entry per CDR3 protein. The sample has 450,000 to 550,000 distinct CDR3 sequences; 16% are singletons. This chain uses TRBV2 with TRBJ1-2; tentative D call: TRBD1 (5 bases). This TCR came from a human donor in good health (CMV status not recorded). Some clones in this sample may be carry-over from other donors' samples. Sequences were obtained from CD8+ T cells from PBMCs. The CDR3 region is CASRGERNNYGYTF. CDR3 sequence (DNA): TGTGCCAGCAGGGGGGAGAGAAATAACTATGGCTACACCTTC.